These T cell receptor beta chains were read from a single sample in a study of response to subunit inactivated influenza vaccine. TCRdb called the RT-PCR reads again in MiXCR, with one record for every CDR3 protein. The sample holds roughly 550,000 distinct CDR3 sequences; 20% to 25% are singletons and the top ten take 2.5% to 3.5%. This same sample was also taken into another study, of T cells expressing NK-cell markers.

The material was CD4+ T cells sorted from PBMCs, obtained 12 days after vaccination. These receptor sequences come from a middle-aged man who received an inactivated influenza vaccine. Both conserved end residues are trimmed from each CDR3.

v_gene: TRBV2
CDR3aa: ASSEQALNTEAF

v_gene: TRBV29-1
CDR3aa: SVEGQPRKGYT

v_gene: TRBV11-2
CDR3aa: ASSLELAGADTQY

v_gene: TRBV29-1
CDR3aa: SVDAGLGALTTDTQY

v_gene: TRBV30
CDR3aa: AWELRRNEQF

v_gene: TRBV5-1
CDR3aa: ASAGGLALDEQF

v_gene: TRBV11-2
CDR3aa: ASSLAVGSLETQY

v_gene: TRBV12-3/TRBV12-4
CDR3aa: ASSFGSGDYYEQY

v_gene: TRBV7-8
CDR3aa: ASSSGQGVSTYEQY

v_gene: TRBV12-3/TRBV12-4
CDR3aa: ASRRTSGVPDTQY

v_gene: TRBV10-3
CDR3aa: AISVLLAGGYEQY

v_gene: TRBV4-3
CDR3aa: ASNRGRNEQF

v_gene: TRBV11-2
CDR3aa: ASSLLGLAGGSRETQY

v_gene: TRBV12-3/TRBV12-4
CDR3aa: ASSRTGQGGGETQY

v_gene: TRBV12-3/TRBV12-4
CDR3aa: ASSQARGENYGYT

v_gene: TRBV20-1
CDR3aa: SALEGPTDTQY

v_gene: TRBV6-2/TRBV6-3
CDR3aa: ASSYQRGARTEAF

v_gene: TRBV5-1
CDR3aa: ASSQLPGQQDTQY

v_gene: TRBV29-1
CDR3aa: SIRQSPETQY

v_gene: TRBV20-1
CDR3aa: SASSSGSTDTQY

v_gene: TRBV6-2/TRBV6-3
CDR3aa: ASSYPWRGGVNEQF

v_gene: TRBV20-1
CDR3aa: SAIRASGRFYNEQF

v_gene: TRBV9
CDR3aa: ASSVGGRAPYEQY